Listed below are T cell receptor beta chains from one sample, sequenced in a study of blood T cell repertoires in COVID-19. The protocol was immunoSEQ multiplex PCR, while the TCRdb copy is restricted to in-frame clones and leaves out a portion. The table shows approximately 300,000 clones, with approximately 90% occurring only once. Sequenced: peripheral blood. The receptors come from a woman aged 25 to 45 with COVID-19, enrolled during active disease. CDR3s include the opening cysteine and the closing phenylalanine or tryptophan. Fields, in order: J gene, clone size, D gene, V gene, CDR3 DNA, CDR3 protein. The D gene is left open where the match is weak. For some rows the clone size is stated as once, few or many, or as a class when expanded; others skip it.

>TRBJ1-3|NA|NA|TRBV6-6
TGTGCCAGCAGTTACTCGGCAGGGGAAGGAAACACCATATATTTT
CASSYSAGEGNTIYF
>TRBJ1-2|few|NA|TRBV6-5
TGTGCCAGCACCCCTGCAGACCCTCGAGGCTATGGCTACACCTTC
CASTPADPRGYGYTF
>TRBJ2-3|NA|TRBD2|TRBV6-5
TGTGCCAGCAGTACCACGGGACTACCCGGGGATACGCAGTATTTT
CASSTTGLPGDTQYF
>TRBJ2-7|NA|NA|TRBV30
TGTGCCTGGAGTGTACTCAGCAGGGCAAAGTACTTC
CAWSVLSRAKYF
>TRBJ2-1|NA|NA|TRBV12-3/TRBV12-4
TGTGCCAGCAGTCGAGTAAATGAGCAGTTCTTC
CASSRVNEQFF
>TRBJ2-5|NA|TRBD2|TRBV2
TGTGCCAGGAGCGGGAGTGGGGAGACCCAGTACTTC
CARSGSGETQYF
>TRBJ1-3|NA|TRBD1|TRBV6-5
TGTGCCAGCAGTTCGATGACAGGGTTCGGAAACACCATATATTTT
CASSSMTGFGNTIYF
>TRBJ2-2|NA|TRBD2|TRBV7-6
TGTGCCAGCAGCTTGGGGGGGACCCGGGAGCTGTTTTTT
CASSLGGTRELFF
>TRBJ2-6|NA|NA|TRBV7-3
TGTGCCAGCAGCTCCTGGGCGAGCTCTGGGGCCAACGTCCTGACTTTC
CASSSWASSGANVLTF
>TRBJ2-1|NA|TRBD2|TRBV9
TGTGCCAGCAGCTTGGGACTAGCGGGAGGGATGCAGTTCTTC
CASSLGLAGGMQFF
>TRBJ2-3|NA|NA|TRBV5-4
TGTGCCAGCAGCCCCTTTCAGACAGATACGCAGTATTTT
CASSPFQTDTQYF
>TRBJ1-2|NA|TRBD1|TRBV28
TGTGCCAGCAGATCCGCGGGACAGGGTAACTATGGCTACACCTTC
CASRSAGQGNYGYTF
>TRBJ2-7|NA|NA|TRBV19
TGTGCCAGCCAGGGGACAAGCTACGAGCAGTACTTC
CASQGTSYEQYF
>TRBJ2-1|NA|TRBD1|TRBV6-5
TGTGCCAGCAAAACGGGACAGGGGTGGAATGAGCAGTTCTTC
CASKTGQGWNEQFF
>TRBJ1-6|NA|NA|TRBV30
TGTGCCTGGAGTTACCGCAGCTCCTATAATTCACCCCTCCACTTT
CAWSYRSSYNSPLHF
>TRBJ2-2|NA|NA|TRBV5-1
TGCGCCAGCAGGCTAGGTTCTTCTGGGGAGCTGTTTTTT
CASRLGSSGELFF
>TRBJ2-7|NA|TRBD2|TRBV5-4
TGTGCCAGCAGCTCCAGCGGGAGGTGGGAGCAGTACTTC
CASSSSGRWEQYF
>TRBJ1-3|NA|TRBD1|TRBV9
TGTGCCAGCAGCGGACCGGGACAGGGGAACACCATATATTTT
CASSGPGQGNTIYF
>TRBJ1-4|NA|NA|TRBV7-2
TGTGCCAGCAGCTTAGTCTCAGCAACTAATGAAAAACTGTTTTTT
CASSLVSATNEKLFF
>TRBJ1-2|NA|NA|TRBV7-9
TGTGCCAGCAGCCTCGACACGCTCTATGGCTACACCTTC
CASSLDTLYGYTF
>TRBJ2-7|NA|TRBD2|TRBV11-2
TGTGCCAGCAGCTTTCCACGGCTAGCGGGAACGGGGGAGCAGTACTTC
CASSFPRLAGTGEQYF
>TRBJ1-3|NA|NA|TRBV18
TGTGCCAGCTCACCGCGACACCTGTTCTCTGGAAACACCATATATTTT
CASSPRHLFSGNTIYF
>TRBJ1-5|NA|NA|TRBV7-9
TGTGCCAGCAGCTCGGAGGTTGGTAATCAGCCCCAGCATTTT
CASSSEVGNQPQHF
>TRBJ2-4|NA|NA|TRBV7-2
TGTGCCAGCAGCTCACAAGTACAGGGTTTGGACATTCAGTACTTC
CASSSQVQGLDIQYF
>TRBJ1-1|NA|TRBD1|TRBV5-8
TGTGCCAGCAGCTTGGCCAGGGGGAGCACTGAAGCTTTCTTT
CASSLARGSTEAFF
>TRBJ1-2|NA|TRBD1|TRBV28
TGTGCCAGCAGTTTTTCAGGGACAGGGGATGGCTACACCTTC
CASSFSGTGDGYTF
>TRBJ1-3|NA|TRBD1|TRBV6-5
TGTGCCAGCAGATCCACAGGGGGCTCTGGAAACACCATATATTTT
CASRSTGGSGNTIYF
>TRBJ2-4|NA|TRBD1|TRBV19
TGTGCCACGAAACAGGGGGTTGAGAACATTCAGTACTTC
CATKQGVENIQYF
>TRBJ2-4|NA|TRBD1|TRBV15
TGTGCCACCCAAGGGACAGTTGACATTCAGTACTTC
CATQGTVDIQYF
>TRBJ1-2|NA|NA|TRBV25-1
TGTGCCAGCAGTGAATCAGGAATCGATGGCTACACCTTC
CASSESGIDGYTF
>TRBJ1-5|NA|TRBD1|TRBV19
TGTGCCAGTAGTAAAAGGGGGACAGGTTCTTATCAGCCCCAGCATTTT
CASSKRGTGSYQPQHF
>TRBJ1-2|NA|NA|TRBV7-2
TGTGCCAGCAGCCCACAGGTCTCTGTTCGCTATGGCTACACCTTC
CASSPQVSVRYGYTF
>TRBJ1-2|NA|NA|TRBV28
TGTGCCAGCAGTTTCAGGGAGGAGTATGGCTACACCTTC
CASSFREEYGYTF
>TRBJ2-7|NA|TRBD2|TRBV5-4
TGTGCCAGCAGCCGGGGGGGACTAGCGGGAAGTTACGGCTACGAGCAGTACTTC
CASSRGGLAGSYGYEQYF
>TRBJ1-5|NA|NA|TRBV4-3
TGCGCCAGCAGCCAAGGGGCGGGGACGCAGCCCCAGCATTTT
CASSQGAGTQPQHF
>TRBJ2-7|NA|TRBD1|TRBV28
TGTGCCAGCAGTCCCGTGGGACAGGGATACGAGCAGTACTTC
CASSPVGQGYEQYF
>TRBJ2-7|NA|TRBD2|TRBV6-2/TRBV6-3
TGTGCCAGCAGTTACTCCCAACTAGCGGCAGTCTACGAGCAGTACTTC
CASSYSQLAAVYEQYF
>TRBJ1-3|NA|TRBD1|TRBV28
TGTGCCAGCCGGGACAGGGGCTCTGGAAACACCATATATTTT
CASRDRGSGNTIYF
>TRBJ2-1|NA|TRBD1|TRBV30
TGTGCCTGGGTCCCAGGGGGCTCCTACTCCTACAATGAGCAGTTCTTC
CAWVPGGSYSYNEQFF
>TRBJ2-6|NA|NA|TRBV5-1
TGCGCCAGCAGCTTGGGAGGCTCTGGGGCCAACGTCCTGACTTTC
CASSLGGSGANVLTF
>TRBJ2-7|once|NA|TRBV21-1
TGTGCCAGCAGCCCCAAGACCGGGACTAGGCCCTACGAGCAGTACTTC
CASSPKTGTRPYEQYF
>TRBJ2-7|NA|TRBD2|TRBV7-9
TGTGCCAGCAGCTTAAGTGGGACTACCTCCTACGAGCAGTACTTC
CASSLSGTTSYEQYF
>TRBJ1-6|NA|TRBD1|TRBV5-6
TGTGCCAGCAGCGTGGGGACAGGACATAATTCACCCCTCCACTTT
CASSVGTGHNSPLHF
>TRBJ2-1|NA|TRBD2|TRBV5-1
TGCGCCAGCAGCTTGACCAGCGGGAGTTCCTACAATGAGCAGTTCTTC
CASSLTSGSSYNEQFF
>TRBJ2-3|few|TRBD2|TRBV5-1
TGCGCCATGGACTCGTTGACGGGAGGCCGCGGAGATACGCAGTATTTT
CAMDSLTGGRGDTQYF
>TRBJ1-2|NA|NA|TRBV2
TGTGCCACCTCCGGAGGCCTACATGGCTACACCTTC
CATSGGLHGYTF